This TCR beta chain was observed in a study of metastatic and nonmetastatic thyroid tumors. Study-wide background: From malignant and benign thyroid patients, repertoires in blood and in tumor or nodule tissue were compared.

Thyroid surgery was performed in patients who had received no treatment beforehand. TCRdb ran MiXCR on the PCR reads. The data show 100,000 or so clones, with 15% seen just once and 3% to 4.5% held by the top ten. This clone was picked up a small number of times. A much bigger clone sits one base away, suggesting this may be a read error. Sequenced material: blood. The clonotype was recovered from a female donor with papillary thyroid cancer or a benign thyroid nodule (not recorded which). Some clones in this sample may be carry-over from other donors' samples.

The CDR3 loop is CAISDRCGSAEAFF. The DNA of the CDR3 is TGTGCCATCAGTGACAGGTGCGGCAGCGCTGAAGCTTTCTTT. This chain connects TRBV10-3 to TRBJ1-1; no firm D call. Germline-derived CDR1 and CDR2 are ENHRY and SYGVKD. V was trimmed by 3 bases and J by 6 bases, leaving 14 bases between them. This CDR3 comprises 14 residues.